The following is a T cell receptor (beta chain) sequence with its context. The data stem from a study of blood T cell repertoires in COVID-19. Study background: The United States, Italy and Spain were the sources of the acute and convalescent COVID-19 samples. PBMCs, B-cell-depleted T cells, or T cells provided the cDNA or gDNA that made up the material.

In the original processing: Estimated nucleated cell counts came from reference gene primer amplification. Repertoires were generated with immunoSEQ multiplex PCR, while TCRdb's copy carries only in-frame clones and drops some. The V and J calls and the clone size are those of that table, but D and trimming were determined from the DNA. The profile shows a few hundred thousand clones, approximately 84% of them singletons. CDR3 length: 15 residues. The germline CDR1 and CDR2 sequences are LNHDA and SQIVND (reference sequence). Trimming took 5 bases from V and 1 from J; bases not matched to a gene: 7. The sequence came from a man aged 50 to 59 who had recovered from COVID-19. The chain employs TRBV19 and TRBJ2-5; 7 bases map to TRBD1. Sequencing was done on a sample of peripheral blood. CDR3 DNA sequence: TGTGCCAGTAGTTCCAGACAGGGCTTCCAAGAGACCCAGTACTTC. It codes for CASSSRQGFQETQYF.